The clone carrying this TCR beta chain showed up just a few times. TCRdb ran MiXCR on the RT-PCR reads and lists one entry per CDR3 protein. The data hold around 23,000 distinct CDR3 sequences, with 40% to 45% observed a single time. Trimming stripped 0 bases from V and 0 bases from J, with 12 bases between. Germline CDR1 and CDR2: SGHVS and FQNEAQ. CDR3 length: 18 residues. This specimen belongs to a study of patients and donors after allogeneic stem cell transplantation. The source material was blood, either unsorted or a sorted T cell fraction (not recorded which). The genes are TRBV7-8 and TRBJ1-6; a weak D match, TRBD1 (6 bases). The sequence was collected from a human donor who was either an allogeneic HSCT recipient or a stem cell or donor lymphocyte infusion donor (not recorded which). It is not recorded whose cells these are; they may come from a transplant donor. Here the CDR3 DNA reads TGTGCCAGCAGCTTAGCGGAAAGGGGGAGCTCCTATAATTCACCCCTCCACTTT. Translated: CASSLAERGSSYNSPLHF.